Below are 25 T cell receptor beta chains sequenced from a single sample in a study of blood T cell repertoires in COVID-19 (TCRdb year 2020). The library was obtained by the immunoSEQ multiplex PCR assay. TCRdb holds this immuneACCESS table with in-frame rearrangements only. Some clones are missing; in checked studies, unresolved V genes explain under half, and the rest has no known cause. Counted in this sample were roughly 100,000 clones; roughly 92% of them appeared once. 1.5% to 2.5% of the sample comes from the top ten. Specimen: peripheral blood. Source of these receptors: a woman aged 50 to 65 with COVID-19, enrolled during active disease.

This clone came up once. The chain combines TRBV11-2 with TRBJ2-2, with TRBD2 identical over 16 bases. The V gene end was trimmed by 3 bases and the J gene end by 6 bases; junction bases not matched to a gene: 4. Germline CDR1 reads SGHAT; CDR2 reads FQNNGV. CDR3 length equals 17 residues. This chain's CDR3 is CASSLGLAGGRAGELFF. The CDR3, as DNA: TGTGCCAGCAGCTTGGGACTAGCGGGGGGGCGTGCCGGGGAGCTGTTTTTT.

The rearrangement links TRBV29-1 to TRBJ1-5; 8 nucleotides line up with TRBD1. Germline-derived CDR1 and CDR2 are SQVTM and ANQGSEA. The CDR3 runs 13 residues. V trimming: 6 bases; J trimming: 3 bases; junction bases outside the gene matches: 4. The CDR3 DNA sequence: TGCAGCGTCGGGACAGGATCCAATCAGCCCCAGCATTTT. It codes for CSVGTGSNQPQHF.

This clone was seen once. This sequence joins TRBV7-8 and TRBJ2-3, with 7 bases that match TRBD2. The ends lost 1 base at V and 3 bases at J; junction bases unmatched: 1. CDR3 length equals 14 residues. Germline values: CDR1 SGHVS, CDR2 FQNEAQ. The CDR3 region has the DNA TGTGCCAGCAGCTTAGTCGGGGGGACAGATACGCAGTATTTT. The encoded protein is CASSLVGGTDTQYF.

This clone came up once. The V gene is TRBV9, the J gene TRBJ2-2; TRBD1 matches 7 bases. CDR3 size: 17 residues. The V segment lost 7 bases and the J segment 1 base; nucleotides outside the gene matches: 13. Germline values: CDR1 SGDLS, CDR2 YYNGEE. The CDR3: CASATSRDRVNTGELFF. In DNA, the CDR3 is TGTGCCAGCGCCACCTCCCGAGACAGGGTGAACACCGGGGAGCTGTTTTTT.

V gene TRBV6-1 combines with J gene TRBJ2-1; the match to TRBD2 covers 10 bases. CDR1 and CDR2 from the germline V gene are MNHNS and SASEGT. The CDR3 is made up of 17 amino acids. The junction had 8 bases not matched to a gene; V was cut back by 0 bases and J by 6 bases. The CDR3 DNA reads TGTGCCAGCAGTGAAGCGCTTCGGCCTAGCGGGGGCAATGAGCAGTTCTTC. It is translated as CASSEALRPSGGNEQFF.

This clone has a single count. The chain links TRBV5-4 to TRBJ1-6, with 7 bases matching TRBD1. The junction had 8 bases not matched to a gene; V was cut back by 4 bases and J by 1 base. The CDR3 is 17 amino acids. Germline V gene lookup returns CDR1 SGHNT and CDR2 YYREEE (reference sequence). The CDR3 sequence: CASSDYRGASYNSPLHF. In DNA, the CDR3 is TGTGCCAGCAGCGATTACAGGGGAGCGTCCTATAATTCACCCCTCCACTTT.

The CDR3 spells CASSLGQGYEQYV. CDR3 sequence (DNA): TGTGCCAGCAGTTTGGGACAGGGCTACGAGCAGTACGTC. This chain uses TRBV6-5 with TRBJ2-7; 9 bases line up with TRBD1. The CDR3 contains 13 residues. Germline assignment: CDR1 MNHEY and CDR2 SVGAGI. Trimming took 4 bases from V and 3 from J; bases not matched to a gene: 1.

This chain links TRBV10-3 with TRBJ2-1, with D possibly being TRBD1 (6 bases). V shed 6 bases and J shed 5 bases, with 11 bases lying between them. Per the germline V gene, CDR1 is ENHRY and CDR2 is SYGVKD. This CDR3 spans 13 amino acids. The CDR3 nucleotides are TGTGCCATCAGGCAGGGGATCGACAATGAGCAGTTCTTC. As protein: CAIRQGIDNEQFF.

This rearrangement joins TRBV15 to TRBJ1-1; 7 nucleotides agree with TRBD1. From germline, CDR1 is LNHNV and CDR2 YYDKDF (reference sequence). V was pared by 0 bases and J by 7 bases, with 5 bases of the junction left unmatched. The CDR3 extends over 14 amino acids. The chain's CDR3 is CATSREGGSGEAFF. The CDR3 region has the DNA TGTGCCACCAGCAGAGAAGGGGGCTCGGGTGAAGCTTTCTTT.

The chain combines TRBV12-5 with TRBJ1-5; 9 positions agree with TRBD1. Germline CDR1 reads LGHNT; CDR2 reads FRNRAP. With 3 bases clipped from V and 10 bases from J, the junction kept 10 bases outside the gene matches. The CDR3 runs 15 residues. The CDR3: CASGLPGQGHRPQHF. CDR3 coding DNA: TGTGCTAGTGGTTTACCCGGACAGGGGCATCGTCCCCAGCATTTT.

The chain is built from TRBV7-9 and TRBJ1-5, with D possibly matching TRBD1 (6 bases). Germline V gene lookup returns CDR1 SEHNR and CDR2 FQNEAQ (reference sequence). CDR3 length: 17 residues. Trimming cost V 4 bases and J 6 bases, with 22 bases left between them. CDR3 amino acids: CASSSPQGHRGCQPQHF. The CDR3 nucleotides read TGTGCCAGCAGCTCCCCCCAGGGGCATCGAGGGTGTCAGCCCCAGCATTTT.

The V gene is TRBV19, the J gene TRBJ1-1; 11 positions match TRBD1. The trim removed 8 bases at V and 2 bases at J, leaving 7 bases unmatched. This CDR3 is built from 15 residues. From germline, CDR1 is LNHDA and CDR2 SQIVND (reference sequence). The CDR3 loop is CASRTGGRSNTEAFF. The CDR3 nucleotides are TGTGCCAGTCGGACAGGGGGCCGGAGTAACACTGAAGCTTTCTTT.

This chain connects TRBV5-4 to TRBJ1-1; 7 positions match TRBD1. This CDR3 contains 13 residues. V shed 3 bases, J shed 3 bases, and the junction held 2 bases outside the gene matches. Germline CDR1 reads SGHNT; CDR2 reads YYREEE (reference sequence). CDR3 in DNA: TGTGCCAGCAGCTACGGACAGGACACTGAAGCTTTCTTT. It yields the protein CASSYGQDTEAFF.

A single count supports this clone. This CDR3 reads CASSSRGNTIYF. The CDR3 DNA sequence: TGTGCCAGCAGCTCCCGTGGAAACACCATATATTTT. The rearrangement links TRBV7-9 to TRBJ1-3; D unresolved. Trimming shortened V by 4 bases and J by 3 bases, and 4 bases separated the two germline ends. Germline V gives CDR1 SEHNR, CDR2 FQNEAQ (reference sequence). The length of the CDR3 is 12 residues.

V gene TRBV5-1 combines with J gene TRBJ2-1; TRBD2 aligns across 7 bases. Germline CDR1 is SGHRS and CDR2 is YFSETQ. The length of the CDR3 is 15 residues. After removal of 5 bases from V and 3 bases from J, the junction contained 8 bases not matched to a gene. The CDR3 DNA follows: TGCGCCAGCAGTCCGACGGCGGGGGACTACAATGAGCAGTTCTTC. Translation gives CASSPTAGDYNEQFF.

This clone occurred once. This chain joins TRBV10-3 and TRBJ2-7; a possible D gene is TRBD1 (6 bases). Trimming removed 7 bases at V and 1 base at J, with 14 bases between. The CDR3 extends over 14 amino acids. Germline CDR1 reads ENHRY; CDR2 reads SYGVKD. The CDR3 DNA follows: TGTGCCATCAACGACAGGCTCTCGTCCTACGAGCAGTACTTC. Translated, it gives CAINDRLSSYEQYF.

This rearrangement joins TRBV2 to TRBJ2-7; tentatively, D is TRBD1 (6 bases). The ends were cut back, 4 bases at V and 3 bases at J, with 13 bases in the middle. The CDR3 has 14 residues. Looked up from germline, CDR1 is SNHLY and CDR2 is FYNNEI. The CDR3 DNA sequence: TGTGCCAGCAGTGTCGGGACACCAAACTACGAGCAGTACTTC. Translation: CASSVGTPNYEQYF.

This chain connects TRBV10-3 to TRBJ2-7, with D perhaps matching TRBD2 (5 bases). Germline CDR1 and CDR2: ENHRY and SYGVKD. The V end lost 5 bases, the J end lost 7 bases, and 15 bases lay between the germline ends. The CDR3 totals 13 residues. CDR3 in DNA: TGTGCCATCAGTCCAAGCGGTCACTGGGAGCAGTACTTC. This encodes CAISPSGHWEQYF.

V and J are TRBV18 and TRBJ2-7, with a possible D match to TRBD2 (6 bases). Germline V lookup: CDR1 KGHSH, CDR2 LQKENI. The CDR3 contains 15 residues. The germline V and J ends were trimmed by 6 bases and 3 bases, with 18 bases remaining between them. The CDR3 coding sequence is TGTGCCAGCTCCCCTACCACTCGGGACTTCTACGAGCAGTACTTC. This translates into CASSPTTRDFYEQYF. The variable domain in full, completed from reference TRBV18 and TRBJ2-7, reads NAGVMQNPRHLVRRRGQEARLRCSPMKGHSHVYWYRQLPEEGLKFMVYLQKENIIDESGMPKERFSAEFPKEGPSILRIQQVVRGDSAAYFCASSPTTRDFYEQYFGPGTRLTVT.

The chain joins TRBV6-2 or TRBV6-3 to TRBJ2-5, with D maybe TRBD1 (6 bases). The CDR3 has 16 residues. Germline loops: CDR1 MNHEY, CDR2 SVGEGT. Trimming shortened V by 2 bases and J by 5 bases, and 18 bases separated the two germline ends. CDR3 nucleotides: TGTGCCAGCAGTTACATTGTCACACCGAGGGGGGAGACCCAGTACTTC. This encodes CASSYIVTPRGETQYF.

The V and J genes are TRBV2 and TRBJ2-2, with 7 bases matching TRBD1. Germline lookup yields CDR1 SNHLY and CDR2 FYNNEI. The CDR3 runs 16 residues. The J segment lost 0 bases and the V segment lost 5 bases, leaving 6 bases of the junction unmatched. Here the CDR3 DNA reads TGTGCCAGCAGTACAGGGGATAGGGCGAACACCGGGGAGCTGTTTTTT. As protein: CASSTGDRANTGELFF.

Here the CDR3 reads CASSLASQSGNTIYF. DNA for the CDR3: TGTGCCAGCAGCCTGGCCTCTCAGTCTGGAAACACCATATATTTT. V usage is TRBV7-9 and J usage is TRBJ1-3; D is undetermined. The CDR3 totals 15 residues. V shed 5 bases and J shed 1 base, with 12 bases lying between them. Per the germline V gene, CDR1 is SEHNR and CDR2 is FQNEAQ (reference sequence).

In this sample, this clone turned up once. The chain links TRBV10-2 to TRBJ1-5, with TRBD1 matching over 9 bases. The CDR3 is 14 amino acids. Trimming took 6 bases from V and 2 from J; bases not matched to a gene: 2. From germline, CDR1 is WSHSY and CDR2 SAAADI. CDR3 sequence (DNA): TGCGCCAGCAGACAGGGGGCAGGCAATCAGCCCCAGCATTTT. It codes for CASRQGAGNQPQHF.

J is TRBJ1-6 and V is TRBV28; maybe TRBD1 (5 bases). Trimming took 2 bases from V and 8 from J, leaving 13 bases between them. This CDR3 region has 15 residues. From germline, CDR1 is MDHEN and CDR2 SYDVKM. DNA of the CDR3: TGTGCCAGCAGTTTAGGGGGGTCGGGGGATTCACCCCTCCACTTT. Amino acid sequence: CASSLGGSGDSPLHF.

The rearrangement uses TRBV11-2 and TRBJ1-2; D is perhaps TRBD1 (5 bases). CDR3 length equals 15 residues. V was pared by 1 base and J by 4 bases, with 13 bases between. Germline V gives CDR1 SGHAT, CDR2 FQNNGV. Written as DNA, the CDR3 is TGTGCCAGCAGCTTAGTTAGCAGGGAGGGCTATGGCTACACCTTC. Its translation is CASSLVSREGYGYTF.